This T cell receptor beta chain derives from a study of blood T cell repertoires in COVID-19. Across the whole study: From the United States, Italy and Spain came samples of acute and convalescent COVID-19. T cells, B-cell-depleted T cells, or PBMCs provided the cDNA or gDNA that served as material.

The germline V gene encodes CDR1 MNHNS and CDR2 SASEGT. Trimming pared 3 bases from V and 0 bases from J, leaving 18 bases between. This CDR3 is built from 17 residues. Source study methods: Nucleated cell number was recorded as an estimate derived from reference gene primer amplification. Produced via immunoSEQ multiplex PCR; TCRdb's table is partial and in-frame only. D and trimming were read from the DNA, whereas the V and J calls and clone size are those reported in that table. The sample carries some 60,000 clones, around 92% recorded once. A few counts support this clone. The sample comprised peripheral blood. V and J are TRBV6-1 and TRBJ2-7; perhaps TRBD2 as D (6 bases). The TCR sequence derives from a man in his fifties or sixties with acute or convalescent COVID-19. CDR3 in amino acids: CASSELGRRASSYEQYF. In DNA, the CDR3 is TGTGCCAGCAGTGAGTTAGGCAGGAGGGCCAGCTCCTACGAGCAGTACTTC.